The rows below give T cell receptor beta chains drawn from one sample of a study of shared clonotypes between healthy human individuals. Assay: immunoSEQ multiplex PCR; the TCRdb copy retains only in-frame clones and omits some. The sample has some 2,500,000 clones, 85% to 95% seen once; the top ten hold 0.37%. The sequenced sample was naive CD4+ T cells from PBMCs. All receptors come from a man between 18 and 29 years old in good health. Some clones in this sample may be carry-over from other donors' samples. Both conserved end residues are part of each CDR3. The D gene is left open where the match is weak. Size values are once, few and many counts, or a class for expanded clones, and some rows have none.

16	TRBV18	TRBD1	NA	TRBJ2-7	CASSPAGRGSSYEQYF	TGTGCCAGCTCACCCGCCGGCAGGGGGTCCTCCTACGAGCAGTACTTC
14	TRBV30	TRBD1	NA	TRBJ1-1	CAWSSGQGAGEAFF	TGTGCCTGGTCATCGGGACAGGGGGCAGGGGAAGCTTTCTTT
15	TRBV5-1	NA	NA	TRBJ2-1	CASSFGQSSYNEQFF	TGCGCCAGCAGCTTCGGACAGAGCTCCTACAATGAGCAGTTCTTC
15	TRBV10-2	NA	NA	TRBJ1-1	CASTRTVTMNTEAFF	TGCGCCAGCACCCGGACAGTCACTATGAACACTGAAGCTTTCTTT
13	TRBV7-2	NA	few	TRBJ2-1	CASSLGTYNEQFF	TGTGCCAGCAGCTTAGGGACTTACAATGAGCAGTTCTTC
13	TRBV5-1	NA	NA	TRBJ2-5	CASSGGGRETQYF	TGCGCCAGCAGCGGAGGGGGCAGGGAGACCCAGTACTTC
13	TRBV2	NA	NA	TRBJ2-1	CASSDGSEDEQFF	TGTGCCAGCAGTGACGGTAGCGAGGATGAGCAGTTCTTC
12	TRBV11-3	TRBD2	NA	TRBJ2-7	CASSAQRGEQYF	TGTGCCAGCAGCGCCCAGCGGGGGGAACAGTACTTC
14	TRBV25-1	NA	NA	TRBJ1-2	CASSDTGQRYGYTF	TGTGCCAGCAGTGATACAGGGCAGAGATATGGCTACACCTTC
16	TRBV4-2	NA	NA	TRBJ2-2	CASSQAGEGRGGELFF	TGTGCCAGCAGCCAGGCGGGCGAGGGCCGGGGCGGGGAGCTGTTTTTT
13	TRBV7-9	NA	once	TRBJ2-7	CAGQGSNSYEQYF	TGTGCCGGGCAGGGGTCTAACTCCTACGAGCAGTACTTC
15	TRBV5-1	NA	NA	TRBJ1-1	CASSLVAGSNTEAFF	TGCGCCAGCAGCTTGGTAGCGGGTTCGAACACTGAAGCTTTCTTT
13	TRBV30	TRBD1	NA	TRBJ1-1	CAWLYDRGTEAFF	TGTGCCTGGTTATACGACAGGGGAACTGAAGCTTTCTTT
15	TRBV5-4	NA	NA	TRBJ2-5	CASSASRAGQETQYF	TGTGCCAGCAGCGCCTCCCGCGCAGGACAAGAGACCCAGTACTTC
17	TRBV28	TRBD1	NA	TRBJ1-2	CATRIGGATGKFGGYTF	TGTGCCACCCGAATTGGCGGAGCGACAGGGAAATTTGGCGGCTACACCTTC
13	TRBV2	NA	NA	TRBJ2-5	CASSWGGGETQYF	TGTGCCAGCAGTTGGGGCGGCGGTGAGACCCAGTACTTC
16	TRBV28	TRBD2	once	TRBJ2-1	CASSLALAGVGNEQFF	TGTGCCAGCAGTTTGGCACTAGCGGGAGTGGGAAATGAGCAGTTCTTC
15	TRBV28	NA	NA	TRBJ1-1	CASSSFPGQNTEAFF	TGTGCCAGCAGTTCCTTCCCGGGACAGAACACTGAAGCTTTCTTT
14	TRBV7-8	TRBD1	NA	TRBJ1-4	CASSQGGGSEKLFF	TGTGCCAGCAGCCAAGGGGGCGGCAGTGAAAAACTGTTTTTT
16	TRBV18	NA	NA	TRBJ2-3	CASSPLRRVSTDTQYF	TGTGCCAGCTCACCCCTACGGAGAGTTAGCACAGATACGCAGTATTTT
15	TRBV5-1	TRBD1	NA	TRBJ2-5	CASSLGRAGGETQYF	TGCGCCAGCAGCTTGGGGCGGGCAGGGGGAGAGACCCAGTACTTC
16	TRBV9	NA	NA	TRBJ2-2	CASSVGPGADTGELFF	TGTGCCAGCAGCGTAGGCCCGGGGGCGGACACCGGGGAGCTGTTTTTT
15	TRBV9	NA	NA	TRBJ2-3	CASSPRDSGTDTQYF	TGTGCCAGCAGCCCCAGGGACTCCGGCACAGATACGCAGTATTTT
19	TRBV7-8	TRBD1	NA	TRBJ2-7	CASSQERDRGLLVAYEQYF	TGTGCCAGCAGCCAAGAACGGGACAGGGGATTGCTGGTAGCCTACGAGCAGTACTTC
15	TRBV18	TRBD1	NA	TRBJ1-1	CASSPDRGQATEAFF	TGTGCCAGCTCACCAGACAGGGGGCAGGCCACTGAAGCTTTCTTT
14	TRBV7-2	NA	NA	TRBJ1-1	CASSKQGMNTEAFF	TGTGCCAGCAGTAAACAGGGAATGAACACTGAAGCTTTCTTT
16	TRBV10-3	NA	NA	TRBJ2-5	CAISSQIGSAGETQYF	TGTGCCATCAGCTCCCAGATCGGGTCCGCCGGGGAGACCCAGTACTTC
14	TRBV9	NA	NA	TRBJ2-7	CASSPLAASYEQYF	TGTGCCAGCAGCCCCCTGGCCGCCTCCTACGAGCAGTACTTC
14	TRBV19	NA	once	TRBJ2-7	CASSIFPISGEQYF	TGTGCCAGTAGTATATTCCCCATTTCGGGCGAGCAGTACTTC
15	TRBV4-3	TRBD2	NA	TRBJ2-2	CASSQGAGGSGELFF	TGCGCCAGCAGCCAAGGAGCGGGAGGGTCGGGGGAGCTGTTTTTT
14	TRBV4-1	NA	NA	TRBJ2-4	CASSQWAEKNIQYF	TGCGCCAGCAGCCAATGGGCAGAGAAAAACATTCAGTACTTC
15	TRBV5-4	TRBD1	NA	TRBJ2-2	CASSPGQGGTGELFF	TGTGCCAGCAGCCCAGGACAGGGGGGCACCGGGGAGCTGTTTTTT
14	TRBV11-3	NA	NA	TRBJ2-1	CASSLGFRVDEQFF	TGTGCCAGCAGCTTAGGGTTCAGGGTGGATGAGCAGTTCTTC
13	TRBV11-3	NA	NA	TRBJ1-3	CASSQTSGNTIYF	TGTGCCAGCAGCCAAACCTCTGGAAACACCATATATTTT
17	TRBV7-8	TRBD1	NA	TRBJ1-3	CASSLRDSFGSGNTIYF	TGTGCCAGCAGCTTACGGGACAGCTTCGGCTCTGGAAACACCATATATTTT
13	TRBV30	NA	NA	TRBJ2-2	CAWGGYNTGELFF	TGTGCCTGGGGGGGCTATAACACCGGGGAGCTGTTTTTT
16	TRBV30	TRBD2	NA	TRBJ2-1	CAWSFGLAGQYNEQFF	TGTGCCTGGAGTTTCGGACTAGCGGGGCAATACAATGAGCAGTTCTTC
17	TRBV10-3	TRBD1	NA	TRBJ1-2	CAISPNGGQGEGYGYTF	TGTGCCATCAGTCCTAATGGGGGACAGGGAGAAGGCTATGGCTACACCTTC
12	TRBV28	NA	NA	TRBJ1-4	CASSFSHEKLFF	TGTGCCAGCAGTTTTTCGCATGAAAAACTGTTTTTT
14	TRBV11-2	NA	NA	TRBJ2-3	CASSLDHTTDTQYF	TGTGCCAGCAGCTTAGATCACACCACAGATACGCAGTATTTT
14	TRBV7-2	NA	NA	TRBJ1-2	CASSLARDYYGYTF	TGTGCCAGCAGCTTAGCGCGGGACTACTATGGCTACACCTTC
21	TRBV4-3	TRBD2	once	TRBJ2-1	CASSQERGGGRPFIDVYEQFF	TGCGCCAGCAGCCAAGAGCGGGGGGGCGGGAGGCCCTTCATTGACGTGTATGAGCAGTTCTTC
14	TRBV11-2	NA	NA	TRBJ1-3	CASTVFSSGNTIYF	TGTGCCAGCACCGTTTTTAGCTCTGGAAACACCATATATTTT
15	TRBV7-2	NA	NA	TRBJ2-2	CASSLGRGNTGELFF	TGTGCCAGCAGCTTAGGCCGCGGGAACACCGGGGAGCTGTTTTTT
13	TRBV14	NA	few	TRBJ2-1	CASSQGPWGEQFF	TGTGCCAGCAGCCAAGGTCCCTGGGGTGAGCAGTTCTTC
11	TRBV30	NA	NA	TRBJ2-5	CAWSVRETQYF	TGTGCCTGGAGTGTGAGGGAGACCCAGTACTTC
14	TRBV25-1	TRBD2	once	TRBJ2-1	CASSLAGGPNEQFF	TGTGCCAGCAGTCTAGCGGGAGGGCCAAATGAGCAGTTCTTC
13	TRBV18	NA	once	TRBJ1-5	CASSMQGNQPQHF	TGTGCCAGCTCAATGCAGGGCAATCAGCCCCAGCATTTT
15	TRBV13	NA	NA	TRBJ2-6	CASSLTGSGANVLTF	TGTGCCAGCAGCTTGACGGGCTCTGGGGCCAACGTCCTGACTTTC
12	TRBV28	NA	NA	TRBJ2-1	CASSWSYNEQFF	TGTGCCAGCAGCTGGTCCTACAATGAGCAGTTCTTC
14	TRBV25-1	TRBD1	NA	TRBJ1-2	CASSERGQVYGYTF	TGTGCCAGCAGTGAACGAGGACAGGTCTATGGCTACACCTTC